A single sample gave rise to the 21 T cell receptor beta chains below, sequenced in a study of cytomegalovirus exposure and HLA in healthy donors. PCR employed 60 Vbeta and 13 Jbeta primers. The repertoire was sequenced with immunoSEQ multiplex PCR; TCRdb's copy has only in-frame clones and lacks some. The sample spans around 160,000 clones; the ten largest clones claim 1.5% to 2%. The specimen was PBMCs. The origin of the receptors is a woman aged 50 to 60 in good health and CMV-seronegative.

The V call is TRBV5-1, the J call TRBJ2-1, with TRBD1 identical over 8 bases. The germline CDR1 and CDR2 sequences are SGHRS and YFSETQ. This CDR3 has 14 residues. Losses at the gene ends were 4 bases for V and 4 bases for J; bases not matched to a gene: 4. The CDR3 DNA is TGCGCCAGCAGCCCGGACAGGGAATACAATGAGCAGTTCTTC. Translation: CASSPDREYNEQFF.

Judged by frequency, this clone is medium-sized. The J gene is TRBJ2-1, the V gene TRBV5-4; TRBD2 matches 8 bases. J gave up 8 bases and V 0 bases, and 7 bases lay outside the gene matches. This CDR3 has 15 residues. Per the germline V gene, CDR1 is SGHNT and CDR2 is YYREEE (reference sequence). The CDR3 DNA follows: TGTGCCAGCAGCTTGGTGGGGACTAGTGGGGATGAGCAGTTCTTC. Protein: CASSLVGTSGDEQFF.

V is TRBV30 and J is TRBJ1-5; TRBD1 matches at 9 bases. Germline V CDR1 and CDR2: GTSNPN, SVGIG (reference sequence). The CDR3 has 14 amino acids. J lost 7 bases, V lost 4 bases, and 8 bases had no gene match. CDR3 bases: TGTGCCTGGAACGACAGGGGGTTGGGGCAGCCCCAGCATTTT. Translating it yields CAWNDRGLGQPQHF.

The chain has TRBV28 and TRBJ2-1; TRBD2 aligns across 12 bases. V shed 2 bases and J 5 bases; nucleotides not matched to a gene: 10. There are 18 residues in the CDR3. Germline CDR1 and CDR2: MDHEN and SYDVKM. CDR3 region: CASSLGLAGRIRHNEQFF. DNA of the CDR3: TGTGCCAGCAGTTTAGGACTAGCGGGGAGGATCAGGCACAATGAGCAGTTCTTC.

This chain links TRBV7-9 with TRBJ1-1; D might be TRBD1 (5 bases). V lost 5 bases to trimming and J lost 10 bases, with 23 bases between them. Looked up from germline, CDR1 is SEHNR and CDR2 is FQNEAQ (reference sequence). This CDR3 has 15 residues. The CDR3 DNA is TGTGCCAGCAGCCTTTACAGGAGGGTACCTGAAGGAGCTTTCTTT. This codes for CASSLYRRVPEGAFF.

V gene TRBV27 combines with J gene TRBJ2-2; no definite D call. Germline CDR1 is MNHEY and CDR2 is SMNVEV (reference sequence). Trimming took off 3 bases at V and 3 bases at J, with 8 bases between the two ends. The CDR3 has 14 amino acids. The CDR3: CASSFSSYTGELFF. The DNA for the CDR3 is TGTGCCAGCAGTTTTAGCTCCTACACCGGGGAGCTGTTTTTT.

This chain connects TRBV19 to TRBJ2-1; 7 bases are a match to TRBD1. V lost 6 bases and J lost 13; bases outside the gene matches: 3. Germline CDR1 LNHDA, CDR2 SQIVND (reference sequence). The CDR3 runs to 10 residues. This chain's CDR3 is CASRTGLQFF. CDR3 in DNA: TGTGCCAGTAGGACAGGGCTCCAGTTCTTC.

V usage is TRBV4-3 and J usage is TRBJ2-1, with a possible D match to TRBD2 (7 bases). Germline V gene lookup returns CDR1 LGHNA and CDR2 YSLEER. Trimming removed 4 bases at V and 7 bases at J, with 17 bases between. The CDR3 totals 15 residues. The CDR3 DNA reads TGCGCCAGCAGCCGAGGGGGAGGGGGGTGGAATGAGCAGTTCTTC. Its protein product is CASSRGGGGWNEQFF.

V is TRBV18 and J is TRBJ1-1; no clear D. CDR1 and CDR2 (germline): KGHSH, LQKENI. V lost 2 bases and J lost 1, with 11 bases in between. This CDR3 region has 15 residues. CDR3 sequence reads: CASSPDSARNTEAFF. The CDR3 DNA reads TGTGCCAGCTCACCAGACTCGGCCCGGAACACTGAAGCTTTCTTT.

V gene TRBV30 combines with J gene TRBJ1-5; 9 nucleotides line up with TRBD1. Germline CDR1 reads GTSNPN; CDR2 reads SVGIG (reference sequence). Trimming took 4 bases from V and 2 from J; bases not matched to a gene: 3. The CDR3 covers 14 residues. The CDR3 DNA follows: TGTGCCTGGACGGACAGGGGTGGCAATCAGCCCCAGCATTTT. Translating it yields CAWTDRGGNQPQHF.

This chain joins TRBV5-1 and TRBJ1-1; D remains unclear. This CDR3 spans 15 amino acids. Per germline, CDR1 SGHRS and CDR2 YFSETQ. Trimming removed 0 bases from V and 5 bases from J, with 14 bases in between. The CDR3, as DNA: TGCGCCAGCAGCTTGGGAACGACCTTCGGGACTGAAGCTTTCTTT. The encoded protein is CASSLGTTFGTEAFF.

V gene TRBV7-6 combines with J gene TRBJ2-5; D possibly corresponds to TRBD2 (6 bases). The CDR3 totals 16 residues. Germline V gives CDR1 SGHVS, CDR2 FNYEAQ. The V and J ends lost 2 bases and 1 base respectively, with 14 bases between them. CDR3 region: CASSLLVRDSQETQYF. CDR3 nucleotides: TGTGCCAGCAGCTTACTCGTCCGGGACTCCCAAGAGACCCAGTACTTC.

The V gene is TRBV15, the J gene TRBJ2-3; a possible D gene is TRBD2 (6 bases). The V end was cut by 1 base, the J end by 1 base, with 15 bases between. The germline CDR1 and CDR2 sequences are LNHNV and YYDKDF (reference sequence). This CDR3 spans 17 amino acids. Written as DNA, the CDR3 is TGTGCCACCAGCAGAGCAATATCGGGACTGGGCACAGATACGCAGTATTTT. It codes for CATSRAISGLGTDTQYF.

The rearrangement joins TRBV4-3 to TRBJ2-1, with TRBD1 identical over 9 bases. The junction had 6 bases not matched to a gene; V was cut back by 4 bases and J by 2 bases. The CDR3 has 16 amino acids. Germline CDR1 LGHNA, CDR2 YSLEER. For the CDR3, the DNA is TGCGCCAGCAGCCCCCAACAGGGGGCAACCTACAATGAGCAGTTCTTC. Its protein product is CASSPQQGATYNEQFF.

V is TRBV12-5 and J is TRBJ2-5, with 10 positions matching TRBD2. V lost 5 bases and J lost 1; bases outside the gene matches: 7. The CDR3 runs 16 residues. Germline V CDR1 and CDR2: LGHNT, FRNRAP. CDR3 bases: TGTGCTAGTGGTCCCGGGACTAGCGCAGGCCAAGAGACCCAGTACTTC. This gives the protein CASGPGTSAGQETQYF.

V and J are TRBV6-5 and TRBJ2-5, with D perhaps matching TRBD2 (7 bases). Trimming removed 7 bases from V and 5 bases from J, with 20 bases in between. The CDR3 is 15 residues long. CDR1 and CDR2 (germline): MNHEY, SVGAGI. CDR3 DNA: TGTGCCAGCAAGACGGCGGGGGCCGATGCGGAGACCCAGTACTTC. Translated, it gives CASKTAGADAETQYF.

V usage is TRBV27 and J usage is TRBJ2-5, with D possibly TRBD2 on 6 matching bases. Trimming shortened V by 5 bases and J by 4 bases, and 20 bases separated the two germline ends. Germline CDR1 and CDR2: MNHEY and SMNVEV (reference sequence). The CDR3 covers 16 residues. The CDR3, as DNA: TGTGCCAGCAGTCCCCGCGGGGTGGGGGGACGAGAGACCCAGTACTTC. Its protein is CASSPRGVGGRETQYF.

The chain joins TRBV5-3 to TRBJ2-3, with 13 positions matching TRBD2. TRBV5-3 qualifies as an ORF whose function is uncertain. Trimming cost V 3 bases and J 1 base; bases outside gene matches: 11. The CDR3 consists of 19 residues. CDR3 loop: CARSSGTSGDSVRTDTQYF. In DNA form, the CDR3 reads TGTGCCAGAAGCTCCGGGACTAGCGGGGACTCAGTACGCACAGATACGCAGTATTTT.

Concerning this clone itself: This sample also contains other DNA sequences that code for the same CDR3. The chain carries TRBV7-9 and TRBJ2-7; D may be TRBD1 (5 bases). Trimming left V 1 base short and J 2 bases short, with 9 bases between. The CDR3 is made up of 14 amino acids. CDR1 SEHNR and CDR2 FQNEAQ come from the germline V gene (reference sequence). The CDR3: CASSLGGQAYEQYF. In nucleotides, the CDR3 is TGTGCCAGCAGCTTAGGTGGACAAGCCTACGAGCAGTACTTC.

As DNA, the CDR3 is TGTGCCAGCAGTGACCGACAGGGGCCCTATCAGCCCCAGCATTTT. Residues: CASSDRQGPYQPQHF. The rearrangement links TRBV6-6 to TRBJ1-5; TRBD1 agrees at 8 bases. From germline, CDR1 is MNHNY and CDR2 SVGAGI (reference sequence). There are 15 residues in the CDR3. The J segment lost 5 bases and the V segment lost 5 bases, leaving 8 bases of the junction unmatched.

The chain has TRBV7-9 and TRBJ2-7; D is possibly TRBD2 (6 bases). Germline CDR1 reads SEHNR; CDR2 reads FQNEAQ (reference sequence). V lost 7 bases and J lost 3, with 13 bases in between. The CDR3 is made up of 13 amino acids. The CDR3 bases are TGTGCCAGCAACAATGCGGGGATCTACGAGCAGTACTTC. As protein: CASNNAGIYEQYF.